This entry describes one T cell receptor beta chain. The antigen remains unidentified. Before the COVID-19 pandemic, during about 2011-2019, CD4+ T cells were taken from unexposed donors. Isolation of CD4+ T cells took place after approximately 10 days in culture. As cell numbers allowed, unexposed-donor CD4+ T cells faced SARS-CoV-2 S/N and four cold-coronavirus spikes. The data are from a study of CD4 T cells in relation to SARS-CoV-2 and coronaviruses. Study-level information: PBMCs were cultured with antigen for nine to ten days before TCR beta sequencing. Shared crossreactive spike epitopes were mapped to their HLA restriction.

The V gene's germline CDR1 is SGHNT and CDR2 YENEEA. V was cut by 1 base and J by 6 bases, with 11 bases left in between. The CDR3 has 14 amino acids. Profiling relied on immunoSEQ multiplex PCR, and the TCRdb table lists in-frame clones only, not all of them. The sample records approximately 27,000 clones, about 75% being singletons. The sample comprised CD4+ T cells from PBMCs, cultured in vitro. The receptor was derived from a human donor in good health. The chain links TRBV11-3 to TRBJ2-3, with D perhaps given as TRBD1 or TRBD2 (5 bases each). CDR3 coding DNA: TGTGCCAGCAGCTTAGGGGGGACCGAGGATACGCAGTATTTT. It specifies CASSLGGTEDTQYF.